The next 30 T cell receptor beta chains were all read from a single sample in a study of T cell changes during pregnancy in multiple sclerosis. Repertoires were generated with immunoSEQ multiplex PCR, while TCRdb's copy carries only in-frame clones and drops some. The profile shows roughly 60,000 clones, more than 90% of them singletons. The sample in question was peripheral blood, obtained in the second trimester of pregnancy. These receptors were collected from a female donor with multiple sclerosis, enrolled in a pregnancy study.

The chain is built from TRBV7-2 and TRBJ2-1, with a possible D match to TRBD2 (6 bases). CDR1 and CDR2 from the germline V gene are SGHTA and FQGNSA. The CDR3 length is 18 residues. Trimming cost V 4 bases and J 0 bases, with 19 bases left between them. The CDR3 is CASSWVPASESSYNEQFF. The CDR3 bases are TGTGCCAGCAGCTGGGTCCCGGCTAGCGAAAGCTCCTACAATGAGCAGTTCTTC.

The chain couples TRBV30 to TRBJ2-7, with 7 bases that match TRBD2. Germline CDR1 and CDR2: GTSNPN and SVGIG (reference sequence). Germline trimming cut 1 base from V and 4 bases from J; bases unmatched to any gene: 10. This CDR3 has 15 residues. The CDR3, as DNA: TGTGCCTGGAGTGACCTGTTGGGGGGGGGATACGAGCAGTACTTC. Its translation is CAWSDLLGGGYEQYF.

The CDR3 protein is CASSVVPSAADTQYF. In DNA form, the CDR3 reads TGTGCCAGCAGCGTAGTTCCCAGCGCGGCAGATACGCAGTATTTT. The chain links TRBV9 to TRBJ2-3, with no clear D. The V gene's germline CDR1 is SGDLS and CDR2 YYNGEE. This CDR3 comprises 15 residues. Trimming shortened V by 0 bases and J by 4 bases, and 12 bases separated the two germline ends.

This chain links TRBV19 with TRBJ2-5, with 8 bases identical to TRBD2. From germline, CDR1 is LNHDA and CDR2 SQIVND (reference sequence). This CDR3 has 14 amino acids. With V trimmed by 5 bases and J by 3 bases, 5 bases remained unmatched. CDR3 sequence reads: CASSRGTSEETQYF. The CDR3, as DNA: TGTGCCAGTAGTCGGGGGACTAGTGAAGAGACCCAGTACTTC.

The chain uses TRBV5-6 and TRBJ2-3, with 7 bases matching TRBD2. The germline V gene encodes CDR1 SGHDT and CDR2 YYEEEE. The junction had 6 bases not matched to a gene; V was cut back by 9 bases and J by 5 bases. The CDR3 is made up of 12 amino acids. The CDR3 loop reads CATTSVGDTQYF. As DNA, the CDR3 is TGTGCCACCACTAGCGTCGGAGATACGCAGTATTTT. Supplemented by reference TRBV5-6 and TRBJ2-3, the full variable domain reads DAGVTQSPTHLIKTRGQQVTLRCSPKSGHDTVSWYQQALGQGPQFIFQYYEEEERQRGNFPDRFSGHQFPNYSSELNVNALLLGDSALYLCATTSVGDTQYFGPGTRLTVL.

Written as DNA, the CDR3 is TGTGCCAGCAGCTTTTCAGGGGGCCCGAGCTCTGGAAACACCATATATTTT. It codes for CASSFSGGPSSGNTIYF. This chain links TRBV13 with TRBJ1-3; 8 positions agree with TRBD1. This CDR3 region has 17 residues. Germline loops: CDR1 PRHDT, CDR2 FYEKMQ (reference sequence). Trimming took 3 bases from V and 0 from J; bases not matched to a gene: 7.

The V and J genes are TRBV5-6 and TRBJ2-7; D perhaps matches TRBD2 (5 bases). There are 13 residues in the CDR3. Germline V gives CDR1 SGHDT, CDR2 YYEEEE. Trimming shortened V by 0 bases and J by 9 bases, and 13 bases separated the two germline ends. DNA for the CDR3: TGTGCCAGCAGCTTGGAGTACGGGGAAGGGCAGTACTTC. Translated, it gives CASSLEYGEGQYF.

DNA for the CDR3: TGTGCCAGCAGCTTATCGGAAGCGGAGGAGGGTACGCAGTATTTT. This gives the protein CASSLSEAEEGTQYF. The chain couples TRBV7-9 to TRBJ2-3; D is perhaps TRBD2 (6 bases). This CDR3 region has 15 residues. Trimming stripped 2 bases from V and 8 bases from J, with 17 bases between. The germline gives CDR1 SEHNR, CDR2 FQNEAQ (reference sequence).

The chain couples TRBV7-2 to TRBJ2-7, with TRBD2 as a possible D gene (5 bases). Germline CDR1 SGHTA, CDR2 FQGNSA. CDR3 size: 14 residues. Trimming took 3 bases from V and 2 from J, leaving 11 bases between them. The CDR3 DNA reads as TGTGCCAGCAGCTTGGGCGGGCACCCCTACGAGCAGTACTTC. This codes for CASSLGGHPYEQYF.

This clone showed up just once. The CDR3 coding sequence is TGTGCTAGTGGTTTGGTACTATCGAGAAACAATGAGCAGTTCTTC. The encoded protein is CASGLVLSRNNEQFF. J is TRBJ2-1 and V is TRBV12-5; no clear D. Germline assignment: CDR1 LGHNT and CDR2 FRNRAP. Trimming shortened V by 0 bases and J by 5 bases, and 11 bases separated the two germline ends. The CDR3 extends over 15 amino acids.

The chain carries TRBV19 and TRBJ1-2; possible D gene TRBD1, 6 bases. The CDR3 totals 15 residues. Between the trimmed V and J ends, which lost 2 bases and 0 bases, there was a span of 10 bases. The germline gives CDR1 LNHDA, CDR2 SQIVND (reference sequence). CDR3 bases: TGTGCCAGTAGTATAATGGACAGCTCTAACTATGGCTACACCTTC. It specifies CASSIMDSSNYGYTF.

This clone was recorded only once. The chain recombines TRBV4-1 with TRBJ2-7, with 9 bases identical to TRBD1. This CDR3 has 13 residues. The germline V gene has CDR1 MGHRA and CDR2 YSYEKL. J lost 6 bases, V lost 5 bases, and 5 bases had no gene match. CDR3: CASSAGTGFEQYF. The DNA for the CDR3 is TGCGCCAGCAGCGCCGGGACAGGGTTCGAGCAGTACTTC.

The gene calls are TRBV2 and TRBJ2-3; 10 positions match TRBD2. There are 15 residues in the CDR3. From germline, CDR1 is SNHLY and CDR2 FYNNEI. The J segment lost 4 bases and the V segment lost 5 bases, leaving 6 bases of the junction unmatched. The CDR3 bases are TGTGCCAGCAGTACCGGGACTAGCGTTCCAGATACGCAGTATTTT. Amino acid sequence: CASSTGTSVPDTQYF.

The V gene is TRBV19, the J gene TRBJ2-3; TRBD2 aligns across 12 bases. The V gene end was trimmed by 2 bases and the J gene end by 5 bases; junction bases not matched to a gene: 2. Germline V gene sequence: CDR1 LNHDA, CDR2 SQIVND (reference sequence). The length of the CDR3 is 15 residues. This chain's CDR3 is CASSIMGLAGDTQYF. The CDR3 nucleotides are TGTGCCAGTAGTATAATGGGACTAGCGGGAGATACGCAGTATTTT.

Points on this clone: The same CDR3 arises from other DNA sequences in this sample as well. This chain joins TRBV5-6 and TRBJ2-2; 11 bases line up with TRBD2. V shed 0 bases and J 4 bases; nucleotides not matched to a gene: 2. Germline lookup yields CDR1 SGHDT and CDR2 YYEEEE. The CDR3 is 16 amino acids. For the CDR3, the DNA is TGTGCCAGCAGCTTGGGACTAGCGGGACCCACCGGGGAGCTGTTTTTT. Amino acid sequence: CASSLGLAGPTGELFF.

The chain links TRBV28 to TRBJ2-1; TRBD2 matches 13 bases. CDR1 is MDHEN, CDR2 SYDVKM, per germline. J gave up 7 bases and V 4 bases, and 1 base lay outside the gene matches. CDR3 length equals 14 residues. CDR3 nucleotides: TGTGCCAGCAGTTGGGGACTAGCGGGAAATGAGCAGTTCTTC. It yields the protein CASSWGLAGNEQFF. Looking up the rest from reference TRBV28 and TRBJ2-1 gives the full variable domain: DVKVTQSSRYLVKRTGEKVFLECVQDMDHENMFWYRQDPGLGLRLIYFSYDVKMKEKGDIPEGYSVSREKKERFSLILESASTNQTSMYLCASSWGLAGNEQFFGPGTRLTVL.

The chain recombines TRBV5-4 with TRBJ2-7; TRBD1 agrees at 9 bases. Germline assignment: CDR1 SGHNT and CDR2 YYREEE (reference sequence). This CDR3 is built from 15 residues. J gave up 5 bases and V 4 bases, and 10 bases lay outside the gene matches. CDR3 nucleotide sequence: TGTGCCAGCAGCCCCGGGGGGACAGGGTGGAACGAGCAGTACTTC. This gives the protein CASSPGGTGWNEQYF.

The chain couples TRBV19 to TRBJ2-1; 8 nucleotides agree with TRBD2. V lost 2 bases and J lost 5; bases outside the gene matches: 5. CDR3 length: 15 amino acids. The germline gives CDR1 LNHDA, CDR2 SQIVND (reference sequence). In DNA form, the CDR3 reads TGTGCCAGTAGTATATCCCGGGGGGGACACAATGAGCAGTTCTTC. Translated: CASSISRGGHNEQFF.

The chain carries TRBV18 and TRBJ1-1; perhaps TRBD1 as D (5 bases). Germline CDR1 and CDR2: KGHSH and LQKENI. The CDR3 runs to 14 residues. Trimming pared 1 base from V and 6 bases from J, leaving 12 bases between. This CDR3 is CASSPRGEFPEAFF. The CDR3, as DNA: TGTGCCAGCTCACCACGGGGGGAGTTTCCTGAAGCTTTCTTT.

The count of this clone is one. The chain couples TRBV29-1 to TRBJ1-3; 10 bases are a match to TRBD1. This CDR3 has 14 amino acids. V dropped 7 bases and J dropped 3; count of bases not matched to a gene: 6. CDR1 is SQVTM, CDR2 ANQGSEA, per germline. The DNA for the CDR3 is TGCAGCGCCGGGACAGGGGAGTTTGGAAACACCATATATTTT. Translated, it gives CSAGTGEFGNTIYF.

V and J are TRBV19 and TRBJ2-7, with 7 bases identical to TRBD1. Germline V gives CDR1 LNHDA, CDR2 SQIVND (reference sequence). Trimming removed 4 bases from V and 4 bases from J; junction bases left unmatched: 1. CDR3 size: 12 residues. The CDR3: CASSTDRYEQYF. The CDR3 bases are TGTGCCAGTAGTACGGACAGGTACGAGCAGTACTTC.

The chain recombines TRBV5-1 with TRBJ1-1; D not resolved. Germline CDR1 SGHRS, CDR2 YFSETQ. Deletions cut 2 bases from V and 3 bases from J, with 14 bases between. The CDR3 runs to 15 residues. The CDR3 region has the DNA TGCGCCAGCAGCTTTTTTCTCTTCCGGGACACTGAAGCTTTCTTT. Translating gives CASSFFLFRDTEAFF.

This clone appeared once. V is TRBV5-1 and J is TRBJ2-1; TRBD1 aligns across 9 bases. The CDR3 loop spans 17 amino acids. V lost 3 bases and J lost 5; bases outside the gene matches: 12. Germline CDR1 and CDR2: SGHRS and YFSETQ. The CDR3 region is CASSSVQGTGFDNEQFF. In nucleotides, the CDR3 is TGCGCCAGCAGCTCGGTCCAGGGGACAGGGTTCGACAATGAGCAGTTCTTC.

The chain's CDR3 is CASSRGGYEQYF. The CDR3 coding sequence is TGCGCCAGCAGCCGAGGGGGATACGAGCAGTACTTC. V and J are TRBV4-1 and TRBJ2-7; a weak D match, TRBD1 (6 bases). The germline gives CDR1 MGHRA, CDR2 YSYEKL. The CDR3 has 12 amino acids. V lost 4 bases and J lost 4, with 8 bases in between.

This clone is a singleton in its sample. CDR3 protein: CASSFLASGRREQFF. The CDR3 coding sequence is TGTGCCAGCAGCTTTCTGGCTAGCGGGAGAAGGGAGCAGTTCTTC. This chain joins TRBV11-2 and TRBJ2-1; TRBD2 agrees at 10 bases. CDR3 length: 15 amino acids. Trimming at V came to 3 bases and at J to 10 bases, leaving 9 bases not matched to a gene. Per germline, CDR1 SGHAT and CDR2 FQNNGV.

CDR3 nucleotide sequence: TGTGCCAGCAGCTTGTCCGGGACAGGGGGAGGTGAGCAGTTCTTC. This codes for CASSLSGTGGGEQFF. This chain connects TRBV13 to TRBJ2-1; 11 nucleotides match TRBD1. CDR3 length: 15 amino acids. V lost 3 bases to trimming and J lost 9 bases; unmatched junction nucleotides: 7. The germline CDR1 and CDR2 sequences are PRHDT and FYEKMQ (reference sequence). Supplemented by reference TRBV13 and TRBJ2-1, the full variable domain reads AAGVIQSPRHLIKEKRETATLKCYPIPRHDTVYWYQQGPGQDPQFLISFYEKMQSDKGSIPDRFSAQQFSDYHSELNMSSLELGDSALYFCASSLSGTGGGEQFFGPGTRLTVL.

This clone was counted a single time. This rearrangement joins TRBV10-1 to TRBJ1-1, with 7 bases matching TRBD1. The ends lost 6 bases at V and 6 bases at J; junction bases unmatched: 10. There are 14 residues in the CDR3. Germline V lookup: CDR1 WNHNN, CDR2 SYGVQD (reference sequence). CDR3 in DNA: TGCGCCAGCAGGAAAGGACAGGAGTATTCTGAAGCTTTCTTT. Translating it yields CASRKGQEYSEAFF.

This CDR3 is CAWSVPGGTGNTIYF. The CDR3, as DNA: TGTGCCTGGAGTGTACCGGGGGGCACTGGAAACACCATATATTTT. The genes are TRBV30 and TRBJ1-3; D might be TRBD1 (6 bases). V gave up 0 bases and J gave up 2 bases, with 11 bases separating them. The germline V gene has CDR1 GTSNPN and CDR2 SVGIG (reference sequence). This CDR3 has 15 residues.

This chain connects TRBV12-5 to TRBJ2-3, with 13 bases lining up with TRBD2. Germline CDR1 reads LGHNT; CDR2 reads FRNRAP. The CDR3 sequence is 16 residues long. Losses at the gene ends were 2 bases for V and 4 bases for J; bases not matched to a gene: 3. CDR3 amino acids: CASGLRTSGRADTQYF. For the CDR3, the DNA is TGTGCTAGTGGTTTGAGGACTAGCGGGAGAGCAGATACGCAGTATTTT.

V is TRBV7-6 and J is TRBJ1-1; D call uncertain. Germline CDR1 is SGHVS and CDR2 is FNYEAQ. The CDR3 runs to 14 residues. V lost 1 base and J lost 4, with 10 bases in between. Here the CDR3 DNA reads TGTGCCAGCAGCTTAGTTAACAGCCCCACTGAAGCTTTCTTT. This sequence encodes CASSLVNSPTEAFF.